The source of this T cell receptor beta chain is a study of OX40 agonist ivuxolimab in advanced cancers. Study as a whole: Melanoma, hepatocellular carcinoma, head and neck or renal cell cancer occurred in dose-escalation patients.

In this sample, this clone turned up once. The antigen remains undetermined. V shed 6 bases, J shed 5 bases, and the junction held 4 bases outside the gene matches. The CDR3 contains 14 residues. The V gene's germline CDR1 is MNHNY and CDR2 SVGAGI (reference sequence). Clones were read by immunoSEQ multiplex PCR, and TCRdb kept only the in-frame ones, dropping some. The sample yields 30,000 to 40,000 clones, roughly 84% seen once. Patients who had autoimmune disease history or got systemic immunosuppression were left out. Collection of blood occurred at baseline, at cycle 4 day 1, and at cycle 7 day 1. Study-wide results and caveats: There was clonal expansion of CD4+ and CD8+ blood T cells by week 6 at 0.1 to 3.0 mg/kg.

The rearrangement uses TRBV6-6 and TRBJ2-2, with TRBD1 matching over 9 bases. The starting material was CD4+ or CD8+ T cells sorted from blood, obtained in a trial of the OX40 agonist ivuxolimab. The TCR was taken from an adult with an advanced solid tumor such as melanoma, head and neck, liver or kidney cancer. CDR3 in amino acids: CASRGTGLTGELFF. As DNA, the CDR3 is TGTGCCAGCAGGGGGACAGGGCTGACCGGGGAGCTGTTTTTT.